These T cell receptor beta chains were read from a single sample in a study of beta chain features in type 1 diabetes. The protocol was immunoSEQ multiplex PCR, while the TCRdb copy is restricted to in-frame clones and leaves out a portion. This table holds 860,000 or so clones, 15% to 20% found once. What was sequenced was naive CD4+ T cells from blood. The source of these receptors is a young woman in good health. Both conserved end residues are trimmed from each CDR3. Each record gives: CDR3 protein, J gene, clone size, V gene, D gene. D genes are given only for firm matches. The size field is filled for only some rows; it gives once, few, many or a size class.

CDR3 protein: AISQGPPHSGNTIY
J gene: TRBJ1-3
clone size: few
V gene: TRBV10-3
D gene: .

CDR3 protein: ASSWTGGAYEQY
J gene: TRBJ2-7
clone size: .
V gene: TRBV7-8
D gene: TRBD1

CDR3 protein: ASSFRKAGGETQY
J gene: TRBJ2-5
clone size: .
V gene: TRBV7-9
D gene: TRBD2

CDR3 protein: ASSQSGTLFGELF
J gene: TRBJ2-2
clone size: few
V gene: TRBV4-1
D gene: .

CDR3 protein: ASSLQLAGSSYEQY
J gene: TRBJ2-7
clone size: .
V gene: TRBV7-2
D gene: TRBD2

CDR3 protein: ASSPFLADTQY
J gene: TRBJ2-3
clone size: .
V gene: TRBV4-3
D gene: .

CDR3 protein: ASSSRVGQGGTGELF
J gene: TRBJ2-2
clone size: few
V gene: TRBV4-1
D gene: TRBD1

CDR3 protein: ASSVQGSGNTIY
J gene: TRBJ1-3
clone size: .
V gene: TRBV2
D gene: .

CDR3 protein: ASNVQPNHPQH
J gene: TRBJ1-5
clone size: .
V gene: TRBV2
D gene: .

CDR3 protein: ASSLRSRSTDTQY
J gene: TRBJ2-3
clone size: few
V gene: TRBV5-1
D gene: .

CDR3 protein: ASSLDRGYGYT
J gene: TRBJ1-2
clone size: .
V gene: TRBV7-2
D gene: TRBD1

CDR3 protein: ASSSTGGQTQETQY
J gene: TRBJ2-5
clone size: .
V gene: TRBV28
D gene: TRBD1

CDR3 protein: ASSEQETQY
J gene: TRBJ2-5
clone size: .
V gene: TRBV5-1
D gene: .

CDR3 protein: ASSEVSTSTNEQF
J gene: TRBJ2-1
clone size: .
V gene: TRBV6-1
D gene: TRBD2

CDR3 protein: ASSGGSTQY
J gene: TRBJ2-3
clone size: few
V gene: TRBV6-6
D gene: .

CDR3 protein: ATSRGQGAADTQY
J gene: TRBJ2-3
clone size: .
V gene: TRBV15
D gene: TRBD1

CDR3 protein: ASSSQGTIQETQY
J gene: TRBJ2-5
clone size: few
V gene: TRBV7-2
D gene: TRBD2

CDR3 protein: ASSYTPRYEQY
J gene: TRBJ2-7
clone size: .
V gene: TRBV28
D gene: .

CDR3 protein: ASSLRGVAGGYEQY
J gene: TRBJ2-7
clone size: .
V gene: TRBV7-2
D gene: TRBD2

CDR3 protein: ASSRTGDRVYEQY
J gene: TRBJ2-7
clone size: .
V gene: TRBV7-2
D gene: TRBD1

CDR3 protein: ASSVAIAPHEQY
J gene: TRBJ2-7
clone size: few
V gene: TRBV9
D gene: .

CDR3 protein: AISARTGATEAF
J gene: TRBJ1-1
clone size: few
V gene: TRBV10-3
D gene: .

CDR3 protein: AIRAPAGGGEGDNEQF
J gene: TRBJ2-1
clone size: few
V gene: TRBV10-3
D gene: TRBD2

CDR3 protein: ASSLIRASTGELF
J gene: TRBJ2-2
clone size: .
V gene: TRBV5-1
D gene: .

CDR3 protein: ASTLVVLNEQF
J gene: TRBJ2-1
clone size: few
V gene: TRBV7-9
D gene: .

CDR3 protein: ASSVLGASTDTQY
J gene: TRBJ2-3
clone size: .
V gene: TRBV9
D gene: .

CDR3 protein: ASSLYPASNYGYT
J gene: TRBJ1-2
clone size: .
V gene: TRBV27
D gene: .